The sequence of this T cell receptor beta chain was determined in a study of T cells in Graves' hyperthyroidism and ophthalmopathy. Regarding the study as a whole: Most thyroid clonotypes with frequency above 0.001 were detected in blood.

From RNA transcripts, TCR beta CDR3 regions were amplified. First-round RT-PCR of the TCR CDR3 relied on the HTBI primer set. TCRdb passed the multiplex PCR reads through MiXCR, listing each CDR3 protein once. The table includes hundreds of thousands of distinct CDR3 sequences, around 17% detected once. This clonotype occurred many times. Its antigen is as yet unknown. CDR3 length: 12 residues. Trimming pared 7 bases from V and 8 bases from J, leaving 13 bases between. Germline V CDR1 and CDR2: KGHDR, SFDVKD. The rearrangement joins TRBV24-1 to TRBJ1-2; D ambiguous. This clonotype originated in a woman between 18 and 29 years old with Graves' hyperthyroidism. The sample taken for sequencing was blood. Written as DNA, the CDR3 is TGTGCCACCAGAGATGAAATCGGCGGCTACACCTTC. Protein: CATRDEIGGYTF.